Below are 24 T cell receptor beta chains sequenced from a single sample in a study of blood T cell repertoires in COVID-19. Assay: immunoSEQ multiplex PCR; the TCRdb copy retains only in-frame clones and omits some. The top ten hold roughly 8.4% of the sample, which has 130,000 to 150,000 clones, roughly four fifths seen once. Sequenced material: peripheral blood. These receptors originate from a human donor with acute or convalescent COVID-19. The donor label of this sample is uncertain.

The chain recombines TRBV6-1 with TRBJ2-7, with 11 bases fitting TRBD2. V shed 5 bases, J shed 2 bases, and the junction held 5 bases outside the gene matches. The CDR3 is 15 residues long. Germline CDR1 is MNHNS and CDR2 is SASEGT. CDR3 nucleotide sequence: TGTGCCAGCAGTTCAACTAGCGGGGGCCCCTACGAGCAGTACTTC. Its translation: CASSSTSGGPYEQYF.

The chain carries TRBV6-9 and TRBJ1-4; D unresolved. Trimming shortened V by 8 bases and J by 11 bases, and 15 bases separated the two germline ends. The germline V gene has CDR1 MNHGY and CDR2 SVAAGI. The CDR3 is 12 residues long. DNA of the CDR3: TGTGCCAGCGGAAAGGGAGCAAGGAAACTGTTTTTT. This encodes CASGKGARKLFF.

The chain joins TRBV7-9 to TRBJ1-6; 7 nucleotides agree with TRBD1. CDR1 is SEHNR and CDR2 is FQNEAQ in the germline V gene (reference sequence). V lost 1 base and J lost 7; bases outside the gene matches: 4. This CDR3 spans 15 amino acids. In DNA, the CDR3 is TGTGCCAGCAGCTTAGGACAGGGCAACAATTCACCCCTCCACTTT. Protein: CASSLGQGNNSPLHF. The whole variable domain, filled in from reference TRBV7-9 and TRBJ1-6, reads DTGVSQNPRHKITKRGQNVTFRCDPISEHNRLYWYRQTLGQGPEFLTYFQNEAQLEKSRLLSDRFSAERPKGSFSTLEIQRTEQGDSAMYLCASSLGQGNNSPLHFGNGTRLTVT.

The chain joins TRBV5-6 to TRBJ2-7; the match to TRBD2 covers 7 bases. CDR1 SGHDT and CDR2 YYEEEE come from the germline V gene. V shed 6 bases and J 2 bases; nucleotides not matched to a gene: 5. The CDR3 spans 13 residues. CDR3 bases: TGTGCCAGCAACCCCGGGACTACCTACGAGCAGTACTTC. It is translated as CASNPGTTYEQYF.

The chain has TRBV11-3 and TRBJ2-1; TRBD2 matches at 14 bases. V dropped 4 bases and J dropped 9; count of bases not matched to a gene: 5. The CDR3 is made up of 15 amino acids. Germline values: CDR1 SGHNT, CDR2 YENEEA. The CDR3: CASSSRLAGGFEQFF. In DNA form, the CDR3 reads TGTGCCAGCAGCTCCCGACTAGCGGGGGGGTTTGAGCAGTTCTTC.

The chain employs TRBV24-1 and TRBJ2-3; TRBD2 might be the D (6 bases). This CDR3 is 16 amino acids long. Germline CDR1 reads KGHDR; CDR2 reads SFDVKD. V was pared by 1 base and J by 5 bases, with 15 bases between. This chain's CDR3 is CATSDFASEYGDTQYF. DNA of the CDR3: TGTGCCACCAGTGATTTTGCTAGCGAATATGGAGATACGCAGTATTTT.

The rearrangement uses TRBV5-1 and TRBJ2-1; TRBD2 agrees at 16 bases. CDR3 length: 17 amino acids. Trimming took 3 bases from V and 8 from J; bases not matched to a gene: 8. The germline gives CDR1 SGHRS, CDR2 YFSETQ. The CDR3 DNA reads as TGCGCCAGCAGCTCCCCCCGGGGACTAGCGGGGGGGCATGAGCAGTTCTTC. Protein sequence: CASSSPRGLAGGHEQFF.

This clone was seen repeatedly, ten times or more. CDR3 loop: CASSIGGRGAGANVLTF. The CDR3 nucleotides are TGTGCCAGTAGTATCGGGGGTAGGGGCGCCGGGGCCAACGTCCTGACTTTC. The chain links TRBV19 to TRBJ2-6, with D maybe TRBD2 (6 bases). CDR1 is LNHDA and CDR2 is SQIVND in the germline V gene (reference sequence). The CDR3 has 17 residues. Trimming took off 3 bases at V and 4 bases at J, with 16 bases between the two ends.

The chain combines TRBV5-4 with TRBJ1-2, with 8 bases lining up with TRBD1. Germline lookup yields CDR1 SGHNT and CDR2 YYREEE (reference sequence). CDR3 length: 14 amino acids. J lost 6 bases, V lost 3 bases, and 7 bases had no gene match. The CDR3 reads CASSWTDRANGYTF. The DNA of the CDR3 is TGTGCCAGCAGCTGGACGGACAGGGCCAATGGCTACACCTTC.

The chain combines TRBV5-1 with TRBJ2-2; 8 bases align to TRBD2. CDR3 length: 15 amino acids. V was pared by 3 bases and J by 5 bases, with 6 bases of the junction left unmatched. Germline-derived CDR1 and CDR2 are SGHRS and YFSETQ. The CDR3 coding sequence is TGCGCCAGCAGCTGGGGACGGGAGGGAACCGGGGAGCTGTTTTTT. Translating it yields CASSWGREGTGELFF.

The chain recombines TRBV30 with TRBJ1-5; 7 bases are a match to TRBD1. This CDR3 spans 17 amino acids. The germline gives CDR1 GTSNPN, CDR2 SVGIG (reference sequence). Trimming removed 2 bases from V and 2 bases from J; junction bases left unmatched: 12. The CDR3 nucleotides are TGTGCCTGGAGTACTACAGGGGTGGCGTACGGCAATCAGCCCCAGCATTTT. As protein: CAWSTTGVAYGNQPQHF.

In this sample, this clone turned up a few times. The chain joins TRBV11-3 to TRBJ1-1, with 7 bases identical to TRBD1. Germline V gives CDR1 SGHNT, CDR2 YENEEA. This CDR3 is built from 13 residues. The V and J ends lost 4 bases and 4 bases, in that order; junction bases with no gene match: 3. Written as DNA, the CDR3 is TGTGCCAGCAGCTCGACAGGGTCCACTGAAGCTTTCTTT. Encoded protein: CASSSTGSTEAFF. The variable domain in full, with the rest retrieved from reference TRBV11-3 and TRBJ1-1, is EAGVVQSPRYKIIEKKQPVAFWCNPISGHNTLYWYLQNLGQGPELLIRYENEEAVDDSQLPKDRFSAERLKGVDSTLKIQPAELGDSAVYLCASSSTGSTEAFFGQGTRLTVV.

The genes are TRBV11-3 and TRBJ2-1; perhaps TRBD2 as D (7 bases). V gave up 5 bases and J gave up 6 bases, with 23 bases separating them. Germline values: CDR1 SGHNT, CDR2 YENEEA. The CDR3 loop spans 17 amino acids. The CDR3 DNA follows: TGTGCCAGCAGCCCATTGAGGGGGAGGGCCGGCGGCAATGAGCAGTTCTTC. This codes for CASSPLRGRAGGNEQFF.

J is TRBJ1-5 and V is TRBV2; D is undetermined. The V and J ends lost 6 bases and 9 bases respectively, with 18 bases between them. The germline CDR1 and CDR2 sequences are SNHLY and FYNNEI. The CDR3 is 14 residues long. CDR3 DNA sequence: TGTGCCAGCAGGAGGGAGCAGCTTGTAGGGCCCCAGCATTTT. Translation gives CASRREQLVGPQHF.

This chain connects TRBV5-6 to TRBJ1-1, with unresolved D. The germline CDR1 and CDR2 sequences are SGHDT and YYEEEE. Trimming took off 1 base at V and 0 bases at J, with 10 bases between the two ends. The CDR3 spans 15 residues. The CDR3: CASSLMREMNTEAFF. The CDR3 coding sequence is TGTGCCAGCAGCTTGATGAGGGAAATGAACACTGAAGCTTTCTTT.

V gene TRBV12-3 or TRBV12-4 combines with J gene TRBJ1-2; weak D call: TRBD1 (6 bases). This CDR3 is built from 13 residues. The V gene lost 4 bases and the J gene lost 6 bases, with 12 bases spanning the gap. In DNA form, the CDR3 reads TGTGCCAGCAGTTCCGACAGGATGGATGGCTACACCTTC. Protein: CASSSDRMDGYTF.

The rearrangement links TRBV5-3 to TRBJ2-1; possibly TRBD1 for D (6 bases). TRBV5-3 is marked as an open reading frame, function uncertain. The CDR3 contains 18 residues. V was trimmed by 7 bases and J by 6 bases, leaving 29 bases between them. The CDR3 is CAREMLGLRDTPFNEQFF. CDR3 bases: TGTGCCAGAGAAATGTTGGGCCTCCGGGACACCCCTTTCAATGAGCAGTTCTTC.

The chain employs TRBV6-1 and TRBJ1-2; a possible D gene is TRBD1 (6 bases). This CDR3 has 14 residues. CDR1 MNHNS and CDR2 SASEGT come from the germline V gene. With 1 base removed from V and 6 bases from J, the gap between germline ends came to 12 bases. In DNA form, the CDR3 reads TGTGCCAGCAGTGAAGGGTGGACAGCGGATGGCTACACCTTC. Translation gives CASSEGWTADGYTF.

V usage is TRBV2 and J usage is TRBJ2-1; TRBD2 matches at 9 bases. V was pared by 7 bases and J by 8 bases, with 15 bases of the junction left unmatched. The CDR3 contains 16 residues. CDR1 SNHLY and CDR2 FYNNEI come from the germline V gene. CDR3 residues: CASTPRRAGGLDEQFF. Here the CDR3 DNA reads TGTGCCAGCACCCCCCGGCGAGCGGGGGGTTTGGATGAGCAGTTCTTC.

The chain carries TRBV19 and TRBJ2-2; D is ambiguous. The V end lost 3 bases, the J end lost 1 base, and 12 bases lay between the germline ends. CDR1 and CDR2 from the germline V gene are LNHDA and SQIVND (reference sequence). The length of the CDR3 is 16 residues. The CDR3 DNA sequence: TGTGCCAGTAGTATTGGCCGAAAATTGAACACCGGGGAGCTGTTTTTT. It yields the protein CASSIGRKLNTGELFF.

In this sample, this clone turned up once. The chain carries TRBV30 and TRBJ2-3; D unclear. V was trimmed by 2 bases and J by 6 bases, leaving 9 bases between them. Germline V gene lookup returns CDR1 GTSNPN and CDR2 SVGIG (reference sequence). This CDR3 region has 12 residues. The CDR3, as DNA: TGTGCCTGGAGTCCACTCGCCGATACGCAGTATTTT. Amino acid sequence: CAWSPLADTQYF.

The rearrangement joins TRBV23-1 to TRBJ1-5; 12 bases are shared with TRBD1. Being an ORF, TRBV23-1 has a function that is uncertain. The trim removed 0 bases at V and 6 bases at J, leaving 6 bases unmatched. The CDR3 covers 17 residues. The CDR3 DNA follows: TGCGCCAGCAGTCAATCCCTGGGACAGGGGGCATGTCAGCCCCAGCATTTT. Its translation: CASSQSLGQGACQPQHF.

This rearrangement joins TRBV6-1 to TRBJ2-2; 8 nucleotides align to TRBD2. The CDR3 length is 16 residues. J lost 4 bases, V lost 1 base, and 5 bases had no gene match. CDR1 and CDR2 (germline): MNHNS, SASEGT. CDR3 nucleotide sequence: TGTGCCAGCAGTGAAGGGGGACTAGGTTCCACCGGGGAGCTGTTTTTT. This gives the protein CASSEGGLGSTGELFF.

The chain recombines TRBV6-5 with TRBJ2-1, with D hard to call. This CDR3 spans 11 amino acids. Trimming pared 3 bases from V and 9 bases from J, leaving 6 bases between. Germline V gives CDR1 MNHEY, CDR2 SVGAGI. Here the CDR3 reads CASSYLSEQFF. Written as DNA, the CDR3 is TGTGCCAGCAGTTATCTCAGTGAGCAGTTCTTC.